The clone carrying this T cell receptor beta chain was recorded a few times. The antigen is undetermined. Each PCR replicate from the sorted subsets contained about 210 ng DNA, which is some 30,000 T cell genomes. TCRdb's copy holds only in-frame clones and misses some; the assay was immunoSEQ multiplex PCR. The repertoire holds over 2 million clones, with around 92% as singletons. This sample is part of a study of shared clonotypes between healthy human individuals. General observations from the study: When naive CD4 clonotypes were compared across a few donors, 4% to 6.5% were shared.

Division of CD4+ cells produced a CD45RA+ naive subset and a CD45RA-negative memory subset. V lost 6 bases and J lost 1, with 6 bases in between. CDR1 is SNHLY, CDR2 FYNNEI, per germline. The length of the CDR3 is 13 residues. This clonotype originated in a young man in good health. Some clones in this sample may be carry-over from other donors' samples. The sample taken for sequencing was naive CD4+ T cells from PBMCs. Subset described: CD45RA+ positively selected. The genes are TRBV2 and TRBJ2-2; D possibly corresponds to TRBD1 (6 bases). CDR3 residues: CASRGQNTGELFF. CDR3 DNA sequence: TGTGCCAGCAGGGGACAGAACACCGGGGAGCTGTTTTTT.